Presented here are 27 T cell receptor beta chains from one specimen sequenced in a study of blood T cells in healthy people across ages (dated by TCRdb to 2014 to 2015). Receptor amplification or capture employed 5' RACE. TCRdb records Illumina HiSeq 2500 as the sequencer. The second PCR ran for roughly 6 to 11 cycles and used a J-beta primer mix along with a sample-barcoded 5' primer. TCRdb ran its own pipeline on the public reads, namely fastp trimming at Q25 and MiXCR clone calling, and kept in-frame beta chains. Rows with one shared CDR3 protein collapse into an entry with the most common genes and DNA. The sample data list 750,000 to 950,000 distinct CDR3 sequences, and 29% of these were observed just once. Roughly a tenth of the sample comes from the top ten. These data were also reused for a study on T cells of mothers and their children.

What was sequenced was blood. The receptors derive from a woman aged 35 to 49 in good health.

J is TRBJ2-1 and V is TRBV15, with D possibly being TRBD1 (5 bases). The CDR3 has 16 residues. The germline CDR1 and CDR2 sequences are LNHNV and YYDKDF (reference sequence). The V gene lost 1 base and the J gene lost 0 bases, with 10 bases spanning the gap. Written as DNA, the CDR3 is TGTGCCACCAGCAGAGGGTTGCAGGGCTCCTACAATGAGCAGTTCTTC. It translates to CATSRGLQGSYNEQFF.

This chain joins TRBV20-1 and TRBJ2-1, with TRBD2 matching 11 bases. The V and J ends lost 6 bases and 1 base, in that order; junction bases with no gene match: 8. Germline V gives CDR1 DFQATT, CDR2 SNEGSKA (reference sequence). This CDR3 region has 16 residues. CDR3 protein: CSASASGRLSYNEQFF. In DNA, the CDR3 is TGCAGTGCCAGCGCTAGCGGGAGGCTATCCTACAATGAGCAGTTCTTC.

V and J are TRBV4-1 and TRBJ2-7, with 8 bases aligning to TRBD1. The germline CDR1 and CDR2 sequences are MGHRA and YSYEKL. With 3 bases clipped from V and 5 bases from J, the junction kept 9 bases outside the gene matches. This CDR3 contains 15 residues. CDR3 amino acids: CASSHFHRGTNEQYF. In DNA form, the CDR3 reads TGCGCCAGCAGCCACTTCCACAGGGGGACCAACGAGCAGTACTTC.

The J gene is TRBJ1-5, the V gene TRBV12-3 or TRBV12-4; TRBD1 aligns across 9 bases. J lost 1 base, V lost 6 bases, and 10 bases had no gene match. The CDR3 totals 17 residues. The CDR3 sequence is CASRPNRGRGSNQPQHF. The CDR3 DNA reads TGTGCCAGCAGGCCTAACAGGGGGCGCGGGAGCAATCAGCCCCAGCATTTT.

The CDR3 protein is CSAKGDGTGSYNEQFF. The CDR3 nucleotides are TGCAGTGCTAAAGGAGACGGGACAGGGAGTTACAATGAGCAGTTCTTC. The chain combines TRBV20-1 with TRBJ2-1; TRBD1 matches 9 bases. Trimming at V came to 4 bases and at J to 4 bases, leaving 11 bases not matched to a gene. The CDR3 totals 16 residues. Germline V gene data show CDR1 as DFQATT and CDR2 as SNEGSKA (reference sequence).

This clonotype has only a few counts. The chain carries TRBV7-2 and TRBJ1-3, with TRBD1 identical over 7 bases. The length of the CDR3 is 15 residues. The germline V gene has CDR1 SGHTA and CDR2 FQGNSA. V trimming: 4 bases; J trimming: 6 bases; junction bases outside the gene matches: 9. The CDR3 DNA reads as TGTGCCAGCAGCTCCAAGACAGGGATAGTAAACACCATATATTTT. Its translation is CASSSKTGIVNTIYF.

CDR3: CASRCTDYYANTGELFF. The CDR3 DNA follows: TGTGCCAGCAGGTGCACAGATTACTATGCGAACACCGGGGAGCTGTTTTTT. The J gene is TRBJ2-2, the V gene TRBV28; D uncertain. V was clipped by 6 bases and J by 0 bases, with 17 bases between them. Germline values: CDR1 MDHEN, CDR2 SYDVKM. CDR3 length: 17 residues.

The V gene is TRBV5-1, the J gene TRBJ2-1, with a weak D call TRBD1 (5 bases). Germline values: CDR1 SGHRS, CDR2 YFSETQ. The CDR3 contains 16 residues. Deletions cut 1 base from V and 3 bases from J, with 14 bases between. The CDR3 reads CASSLYAGNNYNEQFF. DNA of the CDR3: TGCGCCAGCAGCTTGTATGCAGGGAACAACTACAATGAGCAGTTCTTC.

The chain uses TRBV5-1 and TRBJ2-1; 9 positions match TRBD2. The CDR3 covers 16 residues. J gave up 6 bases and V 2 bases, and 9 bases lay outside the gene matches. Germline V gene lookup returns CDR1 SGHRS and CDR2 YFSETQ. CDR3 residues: CASSLIASGAFNEQFF. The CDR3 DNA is TGCGCCAGCAGCTTAATTGCTAGCGGGGCCTTCAATGAGCAGTTCTTC.

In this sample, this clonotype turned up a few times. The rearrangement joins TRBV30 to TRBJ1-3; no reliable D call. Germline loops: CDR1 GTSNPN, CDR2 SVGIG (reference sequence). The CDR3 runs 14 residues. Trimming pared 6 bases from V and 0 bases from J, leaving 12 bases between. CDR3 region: CACQIRSSGNTIYF. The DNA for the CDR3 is TGTGCCTGCCAGATTAGGAGCTCTGGAAACACCATATATTTT.

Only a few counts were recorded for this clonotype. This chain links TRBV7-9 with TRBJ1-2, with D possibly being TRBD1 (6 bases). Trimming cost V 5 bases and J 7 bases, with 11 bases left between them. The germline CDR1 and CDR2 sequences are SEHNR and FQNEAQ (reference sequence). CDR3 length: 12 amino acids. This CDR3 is CASSAGEFGYTF. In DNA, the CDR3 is TGTGCCAGCAGCGCAGGGGAATTTGGCTACACCTTC.

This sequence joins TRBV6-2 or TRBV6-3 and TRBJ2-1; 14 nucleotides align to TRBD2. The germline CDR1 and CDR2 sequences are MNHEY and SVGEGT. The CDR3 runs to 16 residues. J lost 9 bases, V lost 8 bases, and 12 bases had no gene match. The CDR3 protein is CASARLAGGLLSEQFF. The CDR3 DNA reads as TGTGCCAGCGCGAGACTAGCGGGGGGGCTCCTGAGTGAGCAGTTCTTC.

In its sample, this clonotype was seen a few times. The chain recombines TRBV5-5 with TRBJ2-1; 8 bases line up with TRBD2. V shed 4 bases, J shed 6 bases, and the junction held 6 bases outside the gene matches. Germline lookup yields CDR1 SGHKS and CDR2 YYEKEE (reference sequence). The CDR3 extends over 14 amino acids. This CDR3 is CASSTGTRANEQFF. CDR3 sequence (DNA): TGTGCCAGCAGCACCGGGACTAGGGCCAATGAGCAGTTCTTC.

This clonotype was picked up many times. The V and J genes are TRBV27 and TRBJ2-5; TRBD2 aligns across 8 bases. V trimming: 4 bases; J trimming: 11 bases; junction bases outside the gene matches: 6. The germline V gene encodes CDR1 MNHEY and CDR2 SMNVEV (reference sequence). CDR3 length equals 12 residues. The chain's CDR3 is CASSSGLGEQYF. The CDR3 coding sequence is TGTGCCAGCAGTTCGGGACTAGGGGAGCAGTACTTC.

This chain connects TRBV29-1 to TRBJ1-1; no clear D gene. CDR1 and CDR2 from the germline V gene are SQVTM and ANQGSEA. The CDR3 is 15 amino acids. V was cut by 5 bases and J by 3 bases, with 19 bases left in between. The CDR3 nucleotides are TGCAGCGTTTCGGAGCACGGCTGGCGGGACACTGAAGCTTTCTTT. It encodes CSVSEHGWRDTEAFF.

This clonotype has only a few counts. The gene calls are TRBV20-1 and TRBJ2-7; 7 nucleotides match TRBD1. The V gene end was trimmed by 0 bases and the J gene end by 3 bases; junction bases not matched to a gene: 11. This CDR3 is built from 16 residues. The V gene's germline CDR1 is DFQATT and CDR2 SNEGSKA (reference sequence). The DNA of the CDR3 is TGCAGTGCTAGAGACGACAGGGTTTTCATACACTACGAGCAGTACTTC. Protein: CSARDDRVFIHYEQYF.

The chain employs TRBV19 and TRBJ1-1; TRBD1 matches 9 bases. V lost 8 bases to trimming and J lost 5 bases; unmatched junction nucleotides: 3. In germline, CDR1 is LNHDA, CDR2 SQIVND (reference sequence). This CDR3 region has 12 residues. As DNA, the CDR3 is TGTGCCAGTCCGGGACAGGGTACTGAAGCTTTCTTT. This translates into CASPGQGTEAFF. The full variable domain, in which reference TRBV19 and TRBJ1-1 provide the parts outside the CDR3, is DGGITQSPKYLFRKEGQNVTLSCEQNLNHDAMYWYRQDPGQGLRLIYYSQIVNDFQKGDIAEGYSVSREKKESFPLTVTSAQKNPTAFYLCASPGQGTEAFFGQGTRLTVV.

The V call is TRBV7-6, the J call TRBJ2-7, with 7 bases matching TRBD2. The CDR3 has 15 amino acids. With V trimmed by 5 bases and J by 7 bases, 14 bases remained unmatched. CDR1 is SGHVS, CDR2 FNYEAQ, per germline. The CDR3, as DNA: TGTGCCAGCAGCCAGCGCGGGGGTTTAGACAATGAGCAGTACTTC. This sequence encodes CASSQRGGLDNEQYF.

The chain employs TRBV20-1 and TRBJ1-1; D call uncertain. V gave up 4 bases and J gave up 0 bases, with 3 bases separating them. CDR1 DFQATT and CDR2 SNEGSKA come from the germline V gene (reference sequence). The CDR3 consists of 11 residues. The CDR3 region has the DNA TGCAGTGCTACGGTGAACACTGAAGCTTTCTTT. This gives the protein CSATVNTEAFF.

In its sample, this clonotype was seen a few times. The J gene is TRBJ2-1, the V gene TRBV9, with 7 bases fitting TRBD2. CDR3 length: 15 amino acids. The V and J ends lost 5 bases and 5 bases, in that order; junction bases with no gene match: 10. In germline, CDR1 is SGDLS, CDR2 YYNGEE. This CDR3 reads CASSELAGENNEQFF. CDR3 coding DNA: TGTGCCAGCAGTGAATTGGCGGGGGAGAACAATGAGCAGTTCTTC.

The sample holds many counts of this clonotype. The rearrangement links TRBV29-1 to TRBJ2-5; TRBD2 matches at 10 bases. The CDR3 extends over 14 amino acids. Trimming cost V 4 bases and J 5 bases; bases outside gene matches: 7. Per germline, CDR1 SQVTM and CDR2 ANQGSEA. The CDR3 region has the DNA TGCAGCGTTGTCTCCCCACTAGCGGGGGAGACCCAGTACTTC. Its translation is CSVVSPLAGETQYF.

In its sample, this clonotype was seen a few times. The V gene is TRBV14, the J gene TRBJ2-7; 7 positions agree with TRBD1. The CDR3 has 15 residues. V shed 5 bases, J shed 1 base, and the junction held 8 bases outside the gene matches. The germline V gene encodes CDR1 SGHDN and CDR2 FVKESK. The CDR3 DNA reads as TGTGCCAGCAGCGCAAGACAGGGAAAGTCCTACGAGCAGTACTTC. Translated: CASSARQGKSYEQYF.

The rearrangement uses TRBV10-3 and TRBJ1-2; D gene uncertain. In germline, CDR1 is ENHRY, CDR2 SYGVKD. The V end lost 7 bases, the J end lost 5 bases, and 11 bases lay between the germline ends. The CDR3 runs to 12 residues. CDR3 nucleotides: TGTGCCATCAACCCGGGAGGATATGGCTACACCTTC. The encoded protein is CAINPGGYGYTF.

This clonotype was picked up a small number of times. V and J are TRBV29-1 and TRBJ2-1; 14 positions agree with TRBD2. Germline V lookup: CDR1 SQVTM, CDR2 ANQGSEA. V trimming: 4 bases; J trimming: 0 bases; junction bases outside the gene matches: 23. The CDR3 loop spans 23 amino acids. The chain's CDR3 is CSVVYRTGGLAGAWGSSYNEQFF. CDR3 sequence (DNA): TGCAGCGTTGTGTATAGGACAGGGGGACTAGCGGGGGCCTGGGGGAGCTCCTACAATGAGCAGTTCTTC.

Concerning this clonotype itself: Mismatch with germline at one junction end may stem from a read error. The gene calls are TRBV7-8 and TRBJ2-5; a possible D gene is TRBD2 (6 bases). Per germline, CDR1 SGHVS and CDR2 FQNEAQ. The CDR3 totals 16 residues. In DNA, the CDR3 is TGTGCCAGCAGCACTCTGGGACTGCGGGCGCAAGAGACCCCGTACTTC. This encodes CASSTLGLRAQETPYF.

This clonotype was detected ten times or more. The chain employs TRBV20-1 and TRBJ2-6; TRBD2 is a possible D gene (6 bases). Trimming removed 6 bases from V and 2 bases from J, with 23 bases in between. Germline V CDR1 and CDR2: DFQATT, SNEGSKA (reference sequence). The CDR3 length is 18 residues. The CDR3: CSAYGAKAGGAGANVLTF. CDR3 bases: TGCAGTGCATATGGGGCAAAGGCTGGAGGGGCTGGGGCCAACGTCCTGACTTTC.

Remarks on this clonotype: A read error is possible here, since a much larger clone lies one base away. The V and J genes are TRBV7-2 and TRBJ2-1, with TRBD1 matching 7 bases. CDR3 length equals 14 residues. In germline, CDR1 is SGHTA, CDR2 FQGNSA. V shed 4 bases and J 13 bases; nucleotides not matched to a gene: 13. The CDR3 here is CASSSDRAQETQFF. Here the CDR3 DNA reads TGTGCCAGCAGCTCCGACAGGGCCCAAGAGACCCAGTTCTTC.